This T cell receptor (beta chain) emerged from a study of shared clonotypes between healthy human individuals. This CDR3 is 14 amino acids long. With V trimmed by 4 bases and J by 4 bases, 3 bases remained unmatched. Germline lookup yields CDR1 LNHDA and CDR2 SQIVND (reference sequence). Whole-study findings and limits: It was anticipated that sequencing depth would influence how many clonotypes donors shared. Estimated clonotype richness was generally higher in naive than memory subsets.

Measured with immunoSEQ multiplex PCR; TCRdb has only the in-frame clones, and not every one. The profile covers under 1,100,000 clones, with roughly 70% appearing a single time and around 1.4% taken by the ten largest. This clone was observed once. The antigen remains unidentified. Other DNA sequences in the same sample also yield this CDR3. The specimen was memory CD4+ T cells sorted from blood. As to subset: CD45RA-negative fraction. The V gene is TRBV19, the J gene TRBJ1-5, with 8 nucleotides matching TRBD1. This TCR came from a man between 18 and 35 years old in good health. CDR3 bases: TGTGCCAGTAGTACCGGGACAGGTAATCAGCCCCAGCATTTT. Its protein is CASSTGTGNQPQHF. The variable domain in full, with the rest retrieved from reference TRBV19 and TRBJ1-5, is DGGITQSPKYLFRKEGQNVTLSCEQNLNHDAMYWYRQDPGQGLRLIYYSQIVNDFQKGDIAEGYSVSREKKESFPLTVTSAQKNPTAFYLCASSTGTGNQPQHFGDGTRLSIL.